What follows describes a single T cell receptor beta chain. Original methodology: Cell counts per sample came from amplifying reference gene primers. Sequenced by immunoSEQ multiplex PCR; TCRdb stores in-frame clones only, minus some. D and trimming were read from the DNA, whereas the V and J calls and clone size are those reported in that table. The profile shows 120,000 to 150,000 clones, about 85% of them singletons. The sample belongs to a study of blood T cell repertoires in COVID-19. Study at large: Spain, Italy and the United States supplied samples that represented acute and convalescent COVID-19. T cells, B-cell-depleted T cells, or PBMCs supplied cDNA or gDNA.

The sequence was collected from a woman between 35 and 50 years old with active or convalescent COVID-19. Sequencing was performed on peripheral blood.

CDR3 nucleotide sequence: TGTGCCACCAGCCCCGAGCCAAGCCGGAGAGGGAACACCGGGGAGCTGTTTTTT. This encodes CATSPEPSRRGNTGELFF. The chain employs TRBV24-1 and TRBJ2-2; D remains unclear. CDR3 length equals 18 residues. Trimming removed 7 bases from V and 1 base from J, with 21 bases in between. Germline CDR1 is KGHDR and CDR2 is SFDVKD.